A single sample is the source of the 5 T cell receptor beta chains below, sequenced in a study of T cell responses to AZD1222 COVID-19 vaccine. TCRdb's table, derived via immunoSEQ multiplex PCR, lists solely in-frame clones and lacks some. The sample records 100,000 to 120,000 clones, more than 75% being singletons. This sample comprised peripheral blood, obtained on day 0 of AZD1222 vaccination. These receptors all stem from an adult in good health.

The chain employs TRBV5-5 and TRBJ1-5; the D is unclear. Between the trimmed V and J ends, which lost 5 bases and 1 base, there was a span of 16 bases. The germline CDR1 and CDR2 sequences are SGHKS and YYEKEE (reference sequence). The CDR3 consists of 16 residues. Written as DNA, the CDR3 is TGTGCCAGCAGTACGCAAGGTAGCTACAGCAATCAGCCCCAGCATTTT. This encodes CASSTQGSYSNQPQHF.

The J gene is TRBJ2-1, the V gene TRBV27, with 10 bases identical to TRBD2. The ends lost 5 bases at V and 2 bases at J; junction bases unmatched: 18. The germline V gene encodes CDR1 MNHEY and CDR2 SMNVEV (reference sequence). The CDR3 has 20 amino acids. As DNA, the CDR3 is TGTGCCAGCAGTAAAACAGGGGGAGGTCTAGCGGGAGTCGCCTACAATGAGCAGTTCTTC. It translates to CASSKTGGGLAGVAYNEQFF.

CDR3 bases: TGTGCCAGTAGCTACATGAACACTGAAGCTTTCTTT. Protein product: CASSYMNTEAFF. The chain has TRBV19 and TRBJ1-1; no clear D gene. Germline V gene lookup returns CDR1 LNHDA and CDR2 SQIVND (reference sequence). The CDR3 consists of 12 residues. Trimming took 6 bases from V and 0 from J, leaving 5 bases between them.

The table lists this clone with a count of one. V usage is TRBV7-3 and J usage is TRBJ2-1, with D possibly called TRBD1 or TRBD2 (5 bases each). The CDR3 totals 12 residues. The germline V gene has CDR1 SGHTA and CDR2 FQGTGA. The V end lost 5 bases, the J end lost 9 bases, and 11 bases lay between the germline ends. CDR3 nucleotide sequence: TGTGCCAGCAGCCAACCTGGGGGTGAGCAGTTCTTC. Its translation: CASSQPGGEQFF.

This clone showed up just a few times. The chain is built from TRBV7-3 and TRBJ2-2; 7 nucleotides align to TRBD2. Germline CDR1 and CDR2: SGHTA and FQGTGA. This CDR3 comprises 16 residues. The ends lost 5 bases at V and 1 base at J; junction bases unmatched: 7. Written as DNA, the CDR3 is TGTGCCAGCAGCCCTAGCGGAGGGCGGAACACCGGGGAGCTGTTTTTT. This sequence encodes CASSPSGGRNTGELFF.